The 29 T cell receptor beta chains given below trace back to one sample, sequenced in a study of OX40 agonist ivuxolimab in advanced cancers. Profiled with immunoSEQ multiplex PCR; TCRdb holds only in-frame clones, not every one. There are about 130,000 clones in the sample; 90% occur only once, and roughly 0.99% lies in the top ten. Sequencing used CD4+ or CD8+ T cells sorted from blood, obtained in a trial of the OX40 agonist ivuxolimab. The source of these receptors is an adult with an advanced solid tumor such as melanoma, head and neck, liver or kidney cancer.

Worth noting for this clone: Other DNA sequences of this sample code for an identical CDR3. The gene calls are TRBV7-8 and TRBJ1-3; no reliable D call. There are 14 residues in the CDR3. Trimming left V 1 base short and J 1 base short, with 5 bases between. Germline V CDR1 and CDR2: SGHVS, FQNEAQ. The CDR3: CASSLGVSGNTIYF. For the CDR3, the DNA is TGTGCCAGCAGCTTAGGTGTATCTGGAAACACCATATATTTT.

This clone has only a few counts. The rearrangement joins TRBV9 to TRBJ2-2; 9 bases are a match to TRBD2. V shed 4 bases and J 3 bases; nucleotides not matched to a gene: 4. Looked up from germline, CDR1 is SGDLS and CDR2 is YYNGEE. CDR3 size: 15 residues. The DNA of the CDR3 is TGTGCCAGCAGCTTTAGCGGGAGTGACACCGGGGAGCTGTTTTTT. This sequence encodes CASSFSGSDTGELFF.

This chain uses TRBV6-5 with TRBJ2-1; D assignment may be TRBD1 or TRBD2 (6 bases each). In germline, CDR1 is MNHEY, CDR2 SVGAGI. The CDR3 spans 15 residues. The V gene lost 2 bases and the J gene lost 9 bases, with 17 bases spanning the gap. In nucleotides, the CDR3 is TGTGCCAGCAGTTACAGGGGGGAGACTGGGAGTGAGCAGTTCTTC. Translation: CASSYRGETGSEQFF.

The chain joins TRBV5-8 to TRBJ1-3; 7 positions match TRBD1. Germline V gene sequence: CDR1 SGHTS, CDR2 YDEGEE. V dropped 0 bases and J dropped 4; count of bases not matched to a gene: 10. The CDR3 totals 17 residues. The CDR3 DNA reads as TGTGCCAGCAGCTTGGCCTTAACAGGGGTAGCCGGAAACACCATATATTTT. Translating it yields CASSLALTGVAGNTIYF.

This chain joins TRBV6-5 and TRBJ2-1; the D gene could be TRBD1 or TRBD2 (6 bases each). Per germline, CDR1 MNHEY and CDR2 SVGAGI. Trimming took off 9 bases at V and 9 bases at J, with 24 bases between the two ends. This CDR3 has 15 amino acids. The CDR3 here is CASTSISQGGREQFF. The CDR3 bases are TGTGCCAGTACTTCAATTAGTCAAGGGGGGCGTGAGCAGTTCTTC.

This chain links TRBV2 with TRBJ2-1, with 9 positions matching TRBD2. CDR1 and CDR2 from the germline V gene are SNHLY and FYNNEI. V was pared by 4 bases and J by 0 bases, with 4 bases of the junction left unmatched. The CDR3 contains 16 residues. CDR3 DNA: TGTGCCAGCAGTGCCAGCGGGAGGAGCTCCTACAATGAGCAGTTCTTC. Its protein is CASSASGRSSYNEQFF.

The V call is TRBV7-3, the J call TRBJ1-1; perhaps TRBD1 as D (5 bases). The CDR3 is made up of 18 amino acids. V was trimmed by 4 bases and J by 0 bases, leaving 21 bases between them. Per the germline V gene, CDR1 is SGHTA and CDR2 is FQGTGA. The CDR3 DNA reads as TGTGCCAGCAGCTCTCGTGCCGGTGGGGGAAAGATGAACACTGAAGCTTTCTTT. Amino acids: CASSSRAGGGKMNTEAFF.

V usage is TRBV6-1 and J usage is TRBJ2-5, with D perhaps TRBD2 (6 bases). Trimming cost V 0 bases and J 5 bases, with 13 bases left between them. CDR1 MNHNS and CDR2 SASEGT come from the germline V gene. This CDR3 contains 15 residues. The CDR3 nucleotides read TGTGCCAGCAGTGAAGCCGTGGGCGGGATGGAGACCCAGTACTTC. Its translation is CASSEAVGGMETQYF.

J is TRBJ1-1 and V is TRBV5-1, with D possibly TRBD1 on 5 matching bases. V was shortened by 3 bases and J by 4 bases, with 16 bases between the two germline ends. Germline lookup yields CDR1 SGHRS and CDR2 YFSETQ. The CDR3 totals 15 residues. CDR3 protein: CASSSATGQGTEAFF. CDR3 coding DNA: TGCGCCAGCAGCTCTGCTACAGGACAAGGCACTGAAGCTTTCTTT.

The rearrangement joins TRBV27 to TRBJ2-6, with D possibly being TRBD2 (5 bases). V lost 7 bases to trimming and J lost 1 base, with 8 bases between them. Germline CDR1 and CDR2: MNHEY and SMNVEV (reference sequence). This CDR3 is 14 amino acids long. The CDR3 spells CASKRESGANVLTF. CDR3 bases: TGTGCCAGCAAAAGGGAGTCTGGGGCCAACGTCCTGACTTTC.

This sequence joins TRBV6-5 and TRBJ2-7; a weak D match, TRBD2 (7 bases). This CDR3 has 15 residues. With 6 bases removed from V and 6 bases from J, the gap between germline ends came to 21 bases. The germline gives CDR1 MNHEY, CDR2 SVGAGI. CDR3 residues: CASSHPRAGEGEQYF. CDR3 DNA: TGTGCCAGCAGCCACCCGCGGGCAGGGGAGGGCGAGCAGTACTTC.

Only one count was recorded for this clone. This sequence joins TRBV9 and TRBJ1-5, with a tentative D call TRBD1 (5 bases). The germline gives CDR1 SGDLS, CDR2 YYNGEE. This CDR3 spans 14 amino acids. Trimming cost V 2 bases and J 7 bases, with 13 bases left between them. The CDR3 reads CASSVGIGDQPQHF. CDR3 bases: TGTGCCAGCAGCGTGGGGATCGGGGACCAGCCCCAGCATTTT.

V usage is TRBV16 and J usage is TRBJ1-5; the D gene is possibly TRBD1 (6 bases). The CDR3 runs 16 residues. Germline V gene sequence: CDR1 KGHSY, CDR2 FQNENV. V dropped 1 base and J dropped 0 bases, with 10 bases sitting between them. The DNA of the CDR3 is TGTGCCAGCAGCCAATTGAGGGACATTAGCAATCAGCCCCAGCATTTT. This codes for CASSQLRDISNQPQHF.

This chain links TRBV9 with TRBJ1-2; 7 bases fit TRBD1. The ends lost 4 bases at V and 8 bases at J; junction bases unmatched: 11. The CDR3 length is 14 residues. Germline V gives CDR1 SGDLS, CDR2 YYNGEE. The CDR3 nucleotides read TGTGCCAGCAGCACCTCGACAGGGCCTTTGGGCTACACCTTC. Protein sequence: CASSTSTGPLGYTF. The full variable domain, in which reference TRBV9 and TRBJ1-2 provide the parts outside the CDR3, is DSGVTQTPKHLITATGQRVTLRCSPRSGDLSVYWYQQSLDQGLQFLIQYYNGEERAKGNILERFSAQQFPDLHSELNLSSLELGDSALYFCASSTSTGPLGYTFGSGTRLTVV.

This chain links TRBV7-9 with TRBJ2-3; D may be TRBD2 (5 bases). From germline, CDR1 is SEHNR and CDR2 FQNEAQ (reference sequence). The CDR3 spans 17 residues. V lost 0 bases and J lost 0, with 13 bases in between. The CDR3 DNA reads TGTGCCAGCAGCTTAGCGCTAAGCGGTTTTAGCACAGATACGCAGTATTTT. Its translation is CASSLALSGFSTDTQYF.

The V gene is TRBV6-1, the J gene TRBJ2-7; TRBD2 aligns across 8 bases. This CDR3 contains 13 residues. The germline CDR1 and CDR2 sequences are MNHNS and SASEGT. The V and J ends lost 8 bases and 3 bases, in that order; junction bases with no gene match: 6. The CDR3 DNA is TGTGCCAGCCAAACAAGCGGGAGCTACGAGCAGTACTTC. This gives the protein CASQTSGSYEQYF.

The chain couples TRBV10-3 to TRBJ1-1; D call uncertain. CDR1 and CDR2 from the germline V gene are ENHRY and SYGVKD. The ends were cut back, 7 bases at V and 1 base at J, with 10 bases in the middle. The CDR3 length is 13 residues. The CDR3 sequence: CAITLKENTEAFF. DNA for the CDR3: TGTGCCATCACCCTGAAAGAGAACACTGAAGCTTTCTTT.

V is TRBV11-3 and J is TRBJ1-2; D call uncertain. V was cut by 5 bases and J by 6 bases, with 13 bases left in between. Per the germline V gene, CDR1 is SGHNT and CDR2 is YENEEA. The CDR3 has 13 amino acids. The CDR3 DNA follows: TGTGCCAGCAGCACCCGTGGGTTAGATGGCTACACCTTC. It is translated as CASSTRGLDGYTF.

This chain joins TRBV19 and TRBJ2-7; no reliable D call. Germline loops: CDR1 LNHDA, CDR2 SQIVND (reference sequence). The CDR3 extends over 16 amino acids. V lost 3 bases and J lost 2, with 17 bases in between. CDR3 in DNA: TGTGCCAGTAGTATTTGGCAGCGCGGATTACCCTACGAGCAGTACTTC. Amino acids: CASSIWQRGLPYEQYF.

The CDR3 protein is CARSLVTGTSGSEGVYEQYF. For the CDR3, the DNA is TGTGCCAGAAGCTTGGTTACCGGGACTAGCGGGAGTGAAGGCGTCTACGAGCAGTACTTC. The chain carries TRBV5-3 and TRBJ2-7; 14 positions agree with TRBD2. TRBV5-3 is an open reading frame, and its role is uncertain. The CDR3 consists of 20 residues. After removal of 0 bases from V and 3 bases from J, the junction contained 14 bases not matched to a gene.

This sequence joins TRBV14 and TRBJ1-2; D ambiguous. This CDR3 spans 15 amino acids. Germline CDR1 and CDR2: SGHDN and FVKESK. Deletions cut 0 bases from V and 4 bases from J, with 12 bases between. This chain's CDR3 is CASSQEASGLYGYTF. As DNA, the CDR3 is TGTGCCAGCAGCCAAGAGGCCTCCGGACTCTATGGCTACACCTTC. Using reference TRBV14 and TRBJ1-2 for the parts outside the CDR3, the full variable domain is EAGVTQFPSHSVIEKGQTVTLRCDPISGHDNLYWYRRVMGKEIKFLLHFVKESKQDESGMPNNRFLAERTGGTYSTLKVQPAELEDSGVYFCASSQEASGLYGYTFGSGTRLTVV.

The chain carries TRBV5-4 and TRBJ1-1; no firm D call. Germline CDR1 SGHNT, CDR2 YYREEE (reference sequence). V was trimmed by 1 base and J by 0 bases, leaving 10 bases between them. The CDR3 totals 15 residues. CDR3 sequence: CASSLPSNMNTEAFF. CDR3 DNA sequence: TGTGCCAGCAGCTTGCCAAGTAACATGAACACTGAAGCTTTCTTT.

The genes are TRBV27 and TRBJ2-5, with a possible D match to TRBD2 (6 bases). The CDR3 is made up of 16 amino acids. The V and J ends lost 5 bases and 0 bases respectively, with 16 bases between them. Germline V gene sequence: CDR1 MNHEY, CDR2 SMNVEV (reference sequence). The DNA for the CDR3 is TGTGCCAGCAGTCCCCGGACGGGAGCGTACCAAGAGACCCAGTACTTC. Translation gives CASSPRTGAYQETQYF.

Remarks on this clone: At one boundary the junction diverges from the germline segment, which might be a read error. This specimen includes other DNA sequences encoding the same CDR3. This rearrangement joins TRBV9 to TRBJ2-7; possible D gene TRBD2, 6 bases. CDR3 size: 15 residues. Germline V gives CDR1 SGDLS, CDR2 YYNGEE. CDR3 sequence (DNA): TGTGCCAGCAGCGAGGGGCCTAGCGCCTCCTACGAGCAATACTTC. This gives the protein CASSEGPSASYEQYF. Filled out from reference TRBV9 and TRBJ2-7, the complete variable domain reads DSGVTQTPKHLITATGQRVTLRCSPRSGDLSVYWYQQSLDQGLQFLIQYYNGEERAKGNILERFSAQQFPDLHSELNLSSLELGDSALYFCASSEGPSASYEQYFGPGTRLTVT.

This chain uses TRBV13 with TRBJ2-3; TRBD1 is a possible D gene (7 bases). The germline gives CDR1 PRHDT, CDR2 FYEKMQ (reference sequence). Trimming removed 0 bases at V and 1 base at J, with 23 bases between. This CDR3 is built from 20 residues. The CDR3 bases are TGTGCCAGCAGCTTAGGCCGGATCATCGGAGGGGGCGAGGGCACAGATACGCAGTATTTT. As protein: CASSLGRIIGGGEGTDTQYF.

The chain recombines TRBV6-1 with TRBJ2-1; the D gene is possibly TRBD1 (6 bases). Trimming pared 4 bases from V and 3 bases from J, leaving 22 bases between. The V gene's germline CDR1 is MNHNS and CDR2 SASEGT. The CDR3 totals 18 residues. CDR3 amino acids: CASSVRSQGPGDYNEQFF. In nucleotides, the CDR3 is TGTGCCAGCAGTGTCCGATCACAGGGTCCCGGAGACTACAATGAGCAGTTCTTC.

This rearrangement joins TRBV7-9 to TRBJ2-1; D might be TRBD2 (7 bases). The CDR3 consists of 15 residues. The V end lost 8 bases, the J end lost 2 bases, and 16 bases lay between the germline ends. Germline-derived CDR1 and CDR2 are SEHNR and FQNEAQ (reference sequence). The CDR3 is CASGGGAPTYNEQFF. The CDR3 bases are TGTGCCAGCGGTGGGGGGGCGCCGACCTACAATGAGCAGTTCTTC.

This clone was counted a single time. This chain connects TRBV5-1 to TRBJ2-7; 7 bases agree with TRBD1. The V gene end was trimmed by 4 bases and the J gene end by 9 bases; junction bases not matched to a gene: 13. The V gene's germline CDR1 is SGHRS and CDR2 YFSETQ. The CDR3 has 14 residues. The CDR3 spells CASSQGTATSGQYF. CDR3 sequence (DNA): TGCGCCAGCAGCCAAGGGACAGCCACATCGGGGCAGTACTTC.

This chain joins TRBV28 and TRBJ2-5; 13 bases are shared with TRBD2. Per germline, CDR1 MDHEN and CDR2 SYDVKM. J gave up 4 bases and V 5 bases, and 13 bases lay outside the gene matches. This CDR3 region has 18 residues. CDR3 sequence (DNA): TGTGCCAGCAGTCCACCCCGCCGACTAGCGGGAGGTGGAGAGACCCAGTACTTC. Amino acid sequence: CASSPPRRLAGGGETQYF.